The 27 T cell receptor beta chains listed next were all sequenced from one sample in a study of cytomegalovirus exposure and HLA in healthy donors. The protocol was immunoSEQ multiplex PCR, while the TCRdb copy is restricted to in-frame clones and leaves out a portion. The repertoire holds over 75,000 clones, approximately 91% seen once, with roughly 2.1% in the top ten. Sequenced sample: PBMCs. These receptors all come from a man between 25 and 39 years old in good health and CMV-seronegative.

This chain links TRBV7-9 with TRBJ2-2; D remains unclear. V gave up 10 bases and J gave up 4 bases, with 13 bases separating them. The CDR3 totals 13 residues. In germline, CDR1 is SEHNR, CDR2 FQNEAQ (reference sequence). CDR3 protein: CAIINVSTGELFF. In DNA, the CDR3 is TGTGCCATCATCAACGTTAGCACCGGGGAGCTGTTTTTT.

V and J are TRBV5-1 and TRBJ2-3, with TRBD2 identical over 15 bases. The V segment lost 4 bases and the J segment 5 bases; nucleotides outside the gene matches: 5. Germline loops: CDR1 SGHRS, CDR2 YFSETQ. The CDR3 runs 16 residues. The CDR3, as DNA: TGCGCCAGCAGCCACCAGGGACTAGCGGGAGGAGATACGCAGTATTTT. Protein sequence: CASSHQGLAGGDTQYF.

The chain is built from TRBV4-2 and TRBJ2-1; TRBD2 agrees at 10 bases. The germline V gene has CDR1 LGHNA and CDR2 YNFKEQ. J lost 3 bases, V lost 4 bases, and 3 bases had no gene match. The CDR3 runs to 15 residues. CDR3 protein: CASSPSGSNYNEQFF. The CDR3 nucleotides read TGTGCCAGCAGCCCTAGCGGGAGCAACTACAATGAGCAGTTCTTC.

The rearrangement joins TRBV6-1 to TRBJ2-5; possibly TRBD2 for D (6 bases). V was trimmed by 6 bases and J by 4 bases, leaving 15 bases between them. CDR1 MNHNS and CDR2 SASEGT come from the germline V gene. CDR3 length: 14 residues. The CDR3 here is CASRGSQGGETQYF. The CDR3 DNA reads TGTGCCAGCAGAGGTAGCCAGGGAGGAGAGACCCAGTACTTC.

This chain uses TRBV7-6 with TRBJ2-3; 7 positions match TRBD1. The germline gives CDR1 SGHVS, CDR2 FNYEAQ. This CDR3 spans 17 amino acids. Trimming took 4 bases from V and 3 from J; bases not matched to a gene: 13. Here the CDR3 DNA reads TGTGCCAGCAGCTCCGAGGGGAACAGGGGAGAGACAGATACGCAGTATTTT. This encodes CASSSEGNRGETDTQYF.

The chain employs TRBV28 and TRBJ2-5, with D possibly matching TRBD1 (6 bases). V lost 9 bases to trimming and J lost 5 bases, with 16 bases between them. The germline CDR1 and CDR2 sequences are MDHEN and SYDVKM. CDR3 length: 13 residues. CDR3 sequence (DNA): TGTGCCAGTGAGGTGGGGGCTCGGGAGACCCAGTACTTC. Amino acids: CASEVGARETQYF.

J is TRBJ1-1 and V is TRBV19; D possibly corresponds to TRBD1 (5 bases). V lost 3 bases to trimming and J lost 1 base, with 15 bases between them. Germline V gives CDR1 LNHDA, CDR2 SQIVND (reference sequence). CDR3 size: 16 residues. The CDR3 spells CASSMGRQGWNTEAFF. The CDR3, as DNA: TGTGCCAGTAGTATGGGGAGGCAGGGATGGAACACTGAAGCTTTCTTT.

The CDR3 region is CASSDWGVNLSNQPQHF. In DNA, the CDR3 is TGTGCCAGCAGTGACTGGGGGGTAAACCTTAGCAATCAGCCCCAGCATTTT. V and J are TRBV28 and TRBJ1-5; possible D gene TRBD1, 5 bases. Germline CDR1 and CDR2: MDHEN and SYDVKM. Trimming pared 5 bases from V and 0 bases from J, leaving 17 bases between. The CDR3 length is 17 residues.

Of note for this clone: The CDR3 does not end in the conserved phenylalanine or tryptophan, so this is likely a read error. Because the CDR3's place on the DNA is in doubt, the DNA is left out and the CDR3 is given as listed by TCRdb. The chain recombines TRBV6-4 with TRBJ2-7; no check of the table's D call, TRBD1, against the DNA was made. A total of 10 residues make up the CDR3, ends included. Germline V gene data show CDR1 as MRHNA and CDR2 as SNTAGT. CDR3: CASSDGTVAS.

V gene TRBV2 combines with J gene TRBJ1-1, with a possible D match to TRBD1 (5 bases). The CDR3 covers 13 residues. Per the germline V gene, CDR1 is SNHLY and CDR2 is FYNNEI. Trimming shortened V by 4 bases and J by 11 bases, and 17 bases separated the two germline ends. This CDR3 reads CASSGDFMVDAFF. CDR3 DNA: TGTGCCAGCAGTGGGGACTTCATGGTGGATGCTTTCTTT.

The chain joins TRBV2 to TRBJ1-4, with TRBD1 matching 7 bases. The junction had 8 bases not matched to a gene; V was cut back by 9 bases and J by 4 bases. In germline, CDR1 is SNHLY, CDR2 FYNNEI. The CDR3 spans 14 residues. CDR3 nucleotide sequence: TGTGCCAGTATACCGGGACAGCTTAATGAAAAACTGTTTTTT. It specifies CASIPGQLNEKLFF.

The CDR3 region is CASSPNRVVGTEAFF. CDR3 bases: TGTGCCAGCAGTCCTAACAGGGTTGTCGGCACTGAAGCTTTCTTT. The chain joins TRBV9 to TRBJ1-1; perhaps TRBD1 as D (6 bases). The CDR3 totals 15 residues. With 5 bases removed from V and 4 bases from J, the gap between germline ends came to 18 bases. From germline, CDR1 is SGDLS and CDR2 YYNGEE. Full variable domain (outside the CDR3, taken from reference TRBV9 and TRBJ1-1): DSGVTQTPKHLITATGQRVTLRCSPRSGDLSVYWYQQSLDQGLQFLIQYYNGEERAKGNILERFSAQQFPDLHSELNLSSLELGDSALYFCASSPNRVVGTEAFFGQGTRLTVV.

The J gene is TRBJ1-2, the V gene TRBV29-1; D unresolved. Germline lookup yields CDR1 SQVTM and CDR2 ANQGSEA. The germline V and J ends were trimmed by 0 bases and 7 bases, with 12 bases remaining between them. The CDR3 sequence is 13 residues long. This chain's CDR3 is CSVEDLGRSGYTF. The CDR3 DNA reads as TGCAGCGTTGAAGATCTGGGGAGGTCTGGCTACACCTTC.

The chain carries TRBV29-1 and TRBJ2-5; D is unclear. Germline values: CDR1 SQVTM, CDR2 ANQGSEA. CDR3 length: 12 residues. The ends were cut back, 8 bases at V and 4 bases at J, with 14 bases in the middle. The CDR3 region is CSIEELGETQYF. DNA for the CDR3: TGCAGCATCGAGGAGCTAGGAGAGACCCAGTACTTC.

The rearrangement links TRBV19 to TRBJ2-7, with no clear D. The germline V gene has CDR1 LNHDA and CDR2 SQIVND (reference sequence). The CDR3 has 13 amino acids. V lost 9 bases, J lost 4 bases, and 16 bases lay in between. CDR3 sequence: CASQRQAGYEQYF. As DNA, the CDR3 is TGTGCCAGCCAGAGACAAGCTGGGTACGAGCAGTACTTC.

V is TRBV30 and J is TRBJ1-1, with a possible D match to TRBD1 (5 bases). The CDR3 has 13 residues. CDR1 is GTSNPN, CDR2 SVGIG, per germline (reference sequence). The V and J ends lost 2 bases and 4 bases respectively, with 11 bases between them. As DNA, the CDR3 is TGTGCCTGGAGTTCGGGGGGGGGCACTGAAGCTTTCTTT. It codes for CAWSSGGGTEAFF.

The chain is built from TRBV30 and TRBJ2-7; perhaps TRBD2 as D (6 bases). Trimming removed 5 bases from V and 2 bases from J, with 13 bases in between. Germline CDR1 and CDR2: GTSNPN and SVGIG (reference sequence). This CDR3 has 13 amino acids. The CDR3 nucleotides are TGTGCCTGGGAGAGGCGGGGAACCTACGAGCAGTACTTC. Its protein is CAWERRGTYEQYF.

The chain combines TRBV7-2 with TRBJ1-1, with no clear D. Germline CDR1 is SGHTA and CDR2 is FQGNSA. The CDR3 is 14 residues long. Trimming removed 6 bases at V and 1 base at J, with 12 bases between. CDR3 residues: CASSSRPGNTEAFF. The CDR3 DNA reads TGTGCCAGCAGTTCCCGACCAGGGAACACTGAAGCTTTCTTT. The variable domain in full, with the rest retrieved from reference TRBV7-2 and TRBJ1-1, is GAGVSQSPSNKVTEKGKDVELRCDPISGHTALYWYRQSLGQGLEFLIYFQGNSAPDKSGLPSDRFSAERTGGSVSTLTIQRTQQEDSAVYLCASSSRPGNTEAFFGQGTRLTVV.

By share, this clone counts as medium-sized. The chain has TRBV4-2 and TRBJ2-1; TRBD2 might be the D (6 bases). This CDR3 is built from 14 residues. V gave up 0 bases and J gave up 7 bases, with 10 bases separating them. Per the germline V gene, CDR1 is LGHNA and CDR2 is YNFKEQ. CDR3 nucleotides: TGTGCCAGCAGCCAAGATGGGGAGGTAAATGAGCAGTTCTTC. Its translation is CASSQDGEVNEQFF.

This sequence joins TRBV7-3 and TRBJ2-2, with a possible D match to TRBD1 (5 bases). The germline V gene has CDR1 SGHTA and CDR2 FQGTGA. The CDR3 contains 14 residues. V was trimmed by 1 base and J by 8 bases, leaving 11 bases between them. The CDR3 sequence is CASSLKNRGGELFF. In DNA, the CDR3 is TGTGCCAGCAGCTTAAAAAATAGGGGTGGGGAGCTGTTTTTT.

The V and J genes are TRBV15 and TRBJ2-2, with 9 nucleotides matching TRBD1. V was pared by 3 bases and J by 4 bases, with 6 bases of the junction left unmatched. CDR1 is LNHNV, CDR2 YYDKDF, per germline (reference sequence). The CDR3 runs 16 residues. The CDR3 sequence: CATSRGTGSGTGELFF. As DNA, the CDR3 is TGTGCCACCAGCAGGGGGACAGGGTCGGGCACCGGGGAGCTGTTTTTT.

The count of this clone is one. The rearrangement links TRBV2 to TRBJ2-2; 9 bases fit TRBD2. V lost 4 bases and J lost 4; bases outside the gene matches: 4. Per germline, CDR1 SNHLY and CDR2 FYNNEI. This CDR3 has 15 residues. CDR3 loop: CASSASSGTTGELFF. The CDR3 nucleotides read TGTGCCAGCAGTGCCTCTAGCGGGACCACCGGGGAGCTGTTTTTT.

The gene calls are TRBV19 and TRBJ1-5; D ambiguous. The germline V gene encodes CDR1 LNHDA and CDR2 SQIVND (reference sequence). V lost 3 bases to trimming and J lost 9 bases, with 12 bases between them. The CDR3 has 13 residues. Here the CDR3 reads CASSIEGERPQHF. CDR3 nucleotides: TGTGCCAGTAGTATCGAGGGCGAAAGGCCCCAGCATTTT.

The rearrangement uses TRBV28 and TRBJ1-2; D gene unclear. Trimming pared 3 bases from V and 11 bases from J, leaving 10 bases between. CDR1 MDHEN and CDR2 SYDVKM come from the germline V gene. The CDR3 covers 11 residues. The CDR3 bases are TGTGCCAGCAGTTTCCCGGGAGAATACACCTTC. It is translated as CASSFPGEYTF.

The genes are TRBV6-5 and TRBJ1-5, with 8 positions matching TRBD1. Trimming at V came to 3 bases and at J to 7 bases, leaving 8 bases not matched to a gene. CDR1 is MNHEY and CDR2 is SVGAGI in the germline V gene. This CDR3 is 15 amino acids long. The DNA of the CDR3 is TGTGCCAGCAGTTATTCCGGACAGGGTAAACAGCCCCAGCATTTT. This gives the protein CASSYSGQGKQPQHF.

This rearrangement joins TRBV19 to TRBJ1-5; D is unclear. CDR1 and CDR2 from the germline V gene are LNHDA and SQIVND (reference sequence). V lost 6 bases and J 0 bases, leaving 6 bases between the germline ends. This CDR3 has 13 residues. CDR3 sequence (DNA): TGTGCCAGTAGGGAGTATAGCAATCAGCCCCAGCATTTT. This gives the protein CASREYSNQPQHF.

The genes are TRBV28 and TRBJ2-6; possibly TRBD1 for D (6 bases). There are 17 residues in the CDR3. Germline V gives CDR1 MDHEN, CDR2 SYDVKM. V was trimmed by 6 bases and J by 12 bases, leaving 27 bases between them. CDR3 sequence: CASSRLSGTPKGSVLTF. The CDR3 DNA reads as TGTGCCAGCAGCCGTTTATCTGGGACACCCAAAGGTAGCGTCCTGACTTTC.